This T cell receptor (beta chain) was captured in a study of metastatic and nonmetastatic thyroid tumors. The entire patient cohort was treatment-naive prior to thyroid surgery. The CDR3 length is 14 residues. Germline CDR1 is LNHDA and CDR2 is SQIVND (reference sequence). The V and J ends lost 8 bases and 3 bases respectively, with 16 bases between them. TCRdb called clones again from the PCR reads with MiXCR. The repertoire holds 30,000 to 40,000 clones, with 21% as singletons. This clone has just a few counts. The source is a male donor with papillary thyroid cancer or a benign thyroid nodule (not recorded which). Some clones in this sample may be carry-over from other donors' samples. The chain employs TRBV19 and TRBJ1-2; TRBD1 might be the D (5 bases). Sequencing was done on a sample of tumor tissue. The CDR3 protein is CASEHRTKDYGYTF. CDR3 in DNA: TGTGCCAGTGAACACAGGACAAAGGACTATGGCTACACCTTC. Looking up the rest from reference TRBV19 and TRBJ1-2 gives the full variable domain: DGGITQSPKYLFRKEGQNVTLSCEQNLNHDAMYWYRQDPGQGLRLIYYSQIVNDFQKGDIAEGYSVSREKKESFPLTVTSAQKNPTAFYLCASEHRTKDYGYTFGSGTRLTVV.